The 30 T cell receptor beta chains in this list originate from one sample, sequenced in a study of blood T cell repertoires in COVID-19 (dated by TCRdb to 2020 to 2022). Libraries were made using the immunoSEQ multiplex PCR assay. TCRdb retrieved this table from immuneACCESS and kept in-frame rearrangements only. Not all clones are present; in checked studies, unresolved V genes account for under half, and no reason is known for the remainder. The sample data list 14,000 or so clones, and 83% of these were observed just once. 20% to 25% of the sample goes to the ten largest clones. The sequenced sample consisted of peripheral blood. The receptor set was obtained from a woman in her sixties or seventies with acute or convalescent COVID-19.

The gene calls are TRBV24-1 and TRBJ1-5, with D unresolved. The CDR3 loop spans 17 amino acids. Trimming pared 3 bases from V and 0 bases from J, leaving 14 bases between. Germline V lookup: CDR1 KGHDR, CDR2 SFDVKD. CDR3 DNA: TGTGCCACCAGTGATAAAAAGAGCGATTATAGCAATCAGCCCCAGCATTTT. This codes for CATSDKKSDYSNQPQHF.

The rearrangement joins TRBV19 to TRBJ2-1; perhaps TRBD2 as D (6 bases). Trimming took off 4 bases at V and 2 bases at J, with 12 bases between the two ends. The germline gives CDR1 LNHDA, CDR2 SQIVND (reference sequence). The CDR3 spans 15 residues. The CDR3 region is CASSSGVGAYNEQFF. In nucleotides, the CDR3 is TGTGCCAGTAGTAGCGGGGTAGGCGCCTACAATGAGCAGTTCTTC.

This clone was observed once. This rearrangement joins TRBV2 to TRBJ2-7; TRBD1 is a possible D gene (8 bases). V was pared by 5 bases and J by 6 bases, with 20 bases between. The germline V gene encodes CDR1 SNHLY and CDR2 FYNNEI. The length of the CDR3 is 15 residues. The CDR3 here is CASSQGGTGLGEQYF. CDR3 in DNA: TGTGCCAGCAGTCAGGGGGGGACAGGACTCGGCGAGCAGTACTTC.

The V and J genes are TRBV15 and TRBJ1-1; tentatively, D is TRBD1 (6 bases). Germline assignment: CDR1 LNHNV and CDR2 YYDKDF (reference sequence). The length of the CDR3 is 15 residues. Deletions cut 1 base from V and 4 bases from J, with 13 bases between. DNA of the CDR3: TGTGCCACCAGCAGAGGAGGCAGGGGTCCCACTGAAGCTTTCTTT. As protein: CATSRGGRGPTEAFF. The whole variable domain, remainder taken from reference TRBV15 and TRBJ1-1, is DAMVIQNPRYQVTQFGKPVTLSCSQTLNHNVMYWYQQKSSQAPKLLFHYYDKDFNNEADTPDNFQSRRPNTSFCFLDIRSPGLGDTAMYLCATSRGGRGPTEAFFGQGTRLTVV.

The chain joins TRBV25-1 to TRBJ1-4; D remains unclear. The germline V and J ends were trimmed by 10 bases and 5 bases, with 23 bases remaining between them. The CDR3 is 16 residues long. Germline CDR1 and CDR2: MGHDK and SYGVNS. The CDR3 DNA reads as TGTGCCAAAGTAAGCGCACGAAGCCACTCCAATGAAAAACTGTTTTTT. It yields the protein CAKVSARSHSNEKLFF.

V is TRBV6-6 and J is TRBJ1-5, with 11 bases that match TRBD1. The CDR3 extends over 15 amino acids. The V gene's germline CDR1 is MNHNY and CDR2 SVGAGI (reference sequence). The ends lost 6 bases at V and 7 bases at J; junction bases unmatched: 8. The CDR3 DNA reads as TGTGCCAGCAGCCCCGGACAGGGGGCCAAACAGCCCCAGCATTTT. Translation gives CASSPGQGAKQPQHF.

J is TRBJ2-7 and V is TRBV7-2, with a tentative D call TRBD1 (6 bases). Germline V lookup: CDR1 SGHTA, CDR2 FQGNSA. The CDR3 contains 16 residues. Trimming took off 3 bases at V and 0 bases at J, with 15 bases between the two ends. Here the CDR3 DNA reads TGTGCCAGCAGCTTGGTCAGGGGCCCCGGCTCCTACGAGCAGTACTTC. As protein: CASSLVRGPGSYEQYF.

This clone appeared a single time. J is TRBJ2-1 and V is TRBV7-2; D ambiguous. Germline V lookup: CDR1 SGHTA, CDR2 FQGNSA. This CDR3 region has 11 residues. V was pared by 3 bases and J by 7 bases, with 4 bases between. CDR3 coding DNA: TGTGCCAGCAGCTTTCATAATGAGCAGTTCTTC. Its translation: CASSFHNEQFF.

The chain has TRBV28 and TRBJ2-2; the D is unclear. Trimming shortened V by 7 bases and J by 7 bases, and 19 bases separated the two germline ends. This CDR3 is 15 amino acids long. The V gene's germline CDR1 is MDHEN and CDR2 SYDVKM. CDR3 bases: TGTGCCAGCAACCTCCGAGCAGGATACAACGGGGAGCTGTTTTTT. This gives the protein CASNLRAGYNGELFF.

The rearrangement joins TRBV10-3 to TRBJ1-2; the match to TRBD1 covers 11 bases. Germline V gene lookup returns CDR1 ENHRY and CDR2 SYGVKD. The CDR3 runs to 14 residues. J lost 8 bases, V lost 5 bases, and 7 bases had no gene match. The CDR3 nucleotides are TGTGCCATCAGTAATGGACAGGGGGCGGAGGGCTACACCTTC. It yields the protein CAISNGQGAEGYTF.

The CDR3 coding sequence is TGCGCCAGCAGCTTGGATTTACGGGGGGCGGAAGAAAAACTGTTTTTT. Residues: CASSLDLRGAEEKLFF. The V gene is TRBV5-1, the J gene TRBJ1-4; the D gene is possibly TRBD1 (6 bases). The CDR3 length is 16 residues. CDR1 and CDR2 from the germline V gene are SGHRS and YFSETQ. V was cut by 0 bases and J by 8 bases, with 17 bases left in between.

The chain has TRBV6-5 and TRBJ1-1; tentatively, D is TRBD1 (6 bases). This CDR3 region has 13 residues. Trimming took off 4 bases at V and 1 base at J, with 7 bases between the two ends. From germline, CDR1 is MNHEY and CDR2 SVGAGI. CDR3 in amino acids: CASSWGQNTEAFF. The DNA for the CDR3 is TGTGCCAGCAGTTGGGGACAGAACACTGAAGCTTTCTTT.

The sample holds one count of this clone. The V and J genes are TRBV9 and TRBJ2-1; possible D gene TRBD2, 5 bases. From germline, CDR1 is SGDLS and CDR2 YYNGEE. This CDR3 region has 13 residues. V was cut by 4 bases and J by 5 bases, with 10 bases left in between. CDR3 amino acids: CASSPPADNEQFF. CDR3 sequence (DNA): TGTGCCAGCAGCCCACCAGCGGACAATGAGCAGTTCTTC.

This chain links TRBV27 with TRBJ1-1; 8 nucleotides line up with TRBD1. This CDR3 has 17 residues. V was pared by 0 bases and J by 1 base, with 7 bases of the junction left unmatched. Germline CDR1 MNHEY, CDR2 SMNVEV (reference sequence). CDR3 DNA sequence: TGTGCCAGCAGTTTATCCCCGACAGGGGCCCCGAACACTGAAGCTTTCTTT. Its translation is CASSLSPTGAPNTEAFF.

This chain links TRBV18 with TRBJ2-5; 7 bases map to TRBD2. This CDR3 comprises 15 residues. V lost 3 bases and J lost 4; bases outside the gene matches: 8. Germline values: CDR1 KGHSH, CDR2 LQKENI. DNA of the CDR3: TGTGCCAGCTCACCGAGCGGGGTGAACCGAGAGACCCAGTACTTC. It translates to CASSPSGVNRETQYF.

This chain links TRBV9 with TRBJ2-1, with 15 positions matching TRBD2. The CDR3 runs 19 residues. Losses at the gene ends were 6 bases for V and 4 bases for J; bases not matched to a gene: 14. Germline CDR1 is SGDLS and CDR2 is YYNGEE. CDR3 coding DNA: TGTGCCAGCACTCCGGGGAGTCATGGACTAGCGGGGGGGTACAATGAGCAGTTCTTC. It specifies CASTPGSHGLAGGYNEQFF.

V gene TRBV7-2 combines with J gene TRBJ2-5; 7 bases align to TRBD2. Looked up from germline, CDR1 is SGHTA and CDR2 is FQGNSA. The CDR3 sequence is 13 residues long. V trimming: 4 bases; J trimming: 5 bases; junction bases outside the gene matches: 4. The CDR3 region is CASSSSSGETQYF. The CDR3, as DNA: TGTGCCAGCAGCTCCTCTAGCGGTGAGACCCAGTACTTC.

The chain has TRBV5-4 and TRBJ2-1, with TRBD2 matching over 9 bases. After removal of 4 bases from V and 5 bases from J, the junction contained 13 bases not matched to a gene. The CDR3 loop spans 17 amino acids. The germline CDR1 and CDR2 sequences are SGHNT and YYREEE (reference sequence). The DNA for the CDR3 is TGTGCCAGCAGCCGACCACCTGCGGGAGGGTTTCACAATGAGCAGTTCTTC. As protein: CASSRPPAGGFHNEQFF.

The chain combines TRBV2 with TRBJ1-5, with 10 bases fitting TRBD1. The CDR3 runs to 14 residues. V shed 6 bases, J shed 2 bases, and the junction held 1 base outside the gene matches. CDR1 and CDR2 from the germline V gene are SNHLY and FYNNEI. CDR3 sequence: CASSGQGGNQPQHF. The CDR3 DNA is TGTGCCAGCAGCGGACAGGGGGGCAATCAGCCCCAGCATTTT.

The chain links TRBV6-5 to TRBJ2-3, with a possible D match to TRBD2 (5 bases). V lost 2 bases to trimming and J lost 6 bases, with 18 bases between them. The CDR3 extends over 16 amino acids. Germline V lookup: CDR1 MNHEY, CDR2 SVGAGI. CDR3 residues: CASSYPSGSGVDTQYF. Here the CDR3 DNA reads TGTGCCAGCAGTTACCCTTCGGGCAGCGGAGTGGATACGCAGTATTTT.

This rearrangement joins TRBV4-1 to TRBJ2-4, with a weak D call TRBD1 (6 bases). V lost 1 base and J lost 0, with 16 bases in between. From germline, CDR1 is MGHRA and CDR2 YSYEKL. This CDR3 is 18 amino acids long. The CDR3 here is CASSQGSVTGLAKNIQYF. The CDR3, as DNA: TGCGCCAGCAGCCAAGGCTCAGTAACAGGGCTAGCCAAAAACATTCAGTACTTC.

The chain carries TRBV3-1 (or the pseudogene TRBV3-2) and TRBJ1-4, with TRBD1 as a possible D gene (6 bases). CDR3 length: 18 amino acids. Germline V gene sequence: CDR1 LGHDT, CDR2 YNNKEL (reference sequence). Trimming shortened V by 4 bases and J by 8 bases, and 26 bases separated the two germline ends. CDR3 protein: CASSPPQREGDRREKLFF. Here the CDR3 DNA reads TGTGCCAGCAGCCCGCCCCAACGAGAGGGGGACCGCCGCGAAAAACTGTTTTTT.

The rearrangement joins TRBV5-1 to TRBJ2-5; 7 positions match TRBD2. V was pared by 4 bases and J by 5 bases, with 14 bases of the junction left unmatched. The germline gives CDR1 SGHRS, CDR2 YFSETQ. There are 16 residues in the CDR3. For the CDR3, the DNA is TGCGCCAGCAGCCCCTTCAGTCAGGGAGGGCGGGAGACCCAGTACTTC. Amino acid sequence: CASSPFSQGGRETQYF.

This clone was counted a few times. The chain couples TRBV27 to TRBJ2-3, with a possible D match to TRBD2 (6 bases). V gave up 7 bases and J gave up 7 bases, with 15 bases separating them. Germline assignment: CDR1 MNHEY and CDR2 SMNVEV (reference sequence). CDR3 length: 13 amino acids. For the CDR3, the DNA is TGTGCCAGCACCGGAGGGCAAGGTCATACGCAGTATTTT. This gives the protein CASTGGQGHTQYF.

V usage is TRBV9 and J usage is TRBJ2-2, with D possibly being TRBD1 (6 bases). The CDR3 is made up of 16 amino acids. Germline-derived CDR1 and CDR2 are SGDLS and YYNGEE. The V end lost 0 bases, the J end lost 2 bases, and 11 bases lay between the germline ends. The CDR3 reads CASSVGSGANTGELFF. For the CDR3, the DNA is TGTGCCAGCAGCGTAGGGTCAGGGGCAAACACCGGGGAGCTGTTTTTT. The full variable domain, its missing parts supplied by reference TRBV9 and TRBJ2-2, is DSGVTQTPKHLITATGQRVTLRCSPRSGDLSVYWYQQSLDQGLQFLIQYYNGEERAKGNILERFSAQQFPDLHSELNLSSLELGDSALYFCASSVGSGANTGELFFGEGSRLTVL.

The J gene is TRBJ2-7, the V gene TRBV5-1, with 9 bases matching TRBD1. Trimming took 5 bases from V and 4 from J; bases not matched to a gene: 7. Germline CDR1 SGHRS, CDR2 YFSETQ. The CDR3 covers 14 residues. The CDR3 nucleotides read TGCGCCAGCAGGCGGGACAGGGCTGGGTACGAGCAGTACTTC. It codes for CASRRDRAGYEQYF.

The rearrangement uses TRBV7-2 and TRBJ1-2; D perhaps matches TRBD1 (5 bases). Germline values: CDR1 SGHTA, CDR2 FQGNSA. The V and J ends lost 3 bases and 9 bases respectively, with 17 bases between them. This CDR3 contains 14 residues. The DNA of the CDR3 is TGTGCCAGCAGCTTTGGGGGGTGGCGCCGTAGCTACACCTTC. It encodes CASSFGGWRRSYTF.

This chain joins TRBV6-6 and TRBJ1-4; no clear D gene. The CDR3 has 15 residues. V lost 5 bases and J lost 3, with 13 bases in between. The germline V gene has CDR1 MNHNY and CDR2 SVGAGI (reference sequence). Written as DNA, the CDR3 is TGTGCCAGCAGTAAAGAGAGGCCTCCTAATGAAAAACTGTTTTTT. This encodes CASSKERPPNEKLFF.

The genes are TRBV7-3 and TRBJ2-1, with D maybe TRBD1 (6 bases). V lost 0 bases and J lost 4, with 13 bases in between. The CDR3 loop spans 16 amino acids. Germline assignment: CDR1 SGHTA and CDR2 FQGTGA. CDR3: CASSLTQGYVYNEQFF. Written as DNA, the CDR3 is TGTGCCAGCAGCTTAACTCAGGGGTACGTTTACAATGAGCAGTTCTTC.

This rearrangement joins TRBV5-1 to TRBJ1-6; 7 positions agree with TRBD1. CDR1 and CDR2 from the germline V gene are SGHRS and YFSETQ. This CDR3 region has 17 residues. Trimming at V came to 0 bases and at J to 3 bases, leaving 6 bases not matched to a gene. The CDR3 DNA follows: TGCGCCAGCAGCTTGGTTGACAGGGCCGACTATAATTCACCCCTCCACTTT. It yields the protein CASSLVDRADYNSPLHF.